Listed below are T cell receptor beta chains from one sample, sequenced in a study of immune evolution from preneoplasia to lung adenocarcinoma. Profiled with immunoSEQ multiplex PCR; TCRdb holds only in-frame clones, not every one. Altogether some 10,000 clones are present, 86% being singletons, with the ten largest covering more than 3%. Sequencing used FFPE invasive lung adenocarcinoma tissue. These receptors came from a person aged 65 to 85 with invasive lung adenocarcinoma. Each CDR3 is given with its conserved first and last residue. D genes are given only for firm matches. The size entry is marked missing in some rows and otherwise reads once, few, many or a size class.

J gene: TRBJ1-2
D gene: NA
V gene: TRBV28
clone size: NA
CDR3 DNA: TGTGCCAGCAGTTTTTTGGAAGGGGCAGGGGCTAACTATGGCTACACCTTC
CDR3 protein: CASSFLEGAGANYGYTF

J gene: TRBJ2-7
D gene: TRBD1
V gene: TRBV6-5
clone size: NA
CDR3 DNA: TGTGCCAGCAGTCATCAGACAGGGGCCCGAGAGCAGTACTTC
CDR3 protein: CASSHQTGAREQYF

J gene: TRBJ2-7
D gene: NA
V gene: TRBV30
clone size: NA
CDR3 DNA: TGTGCCTGGAGTGATAAGGGAGCCTACGAGCAGTACTTC
CDR3 protein: CAWSDKGAYEQYF

J gene: TRBJ2-7
D gene: TRBD2
V gene: TRBV9
clone size: NA
CDR3 DNA: TGTGCCAGCAGCGCCAGATCTAGCGGGACCTCCTACGAGCAGTACTTC
CDR3 protein: CASSARSSGTSYEQYF

J gene: TRBJ2-3
D gene: NA
V gene: TRBV4-1
clone size: NA
CDR3 DNA: TGCGCCAGCAGCCTCGACCCGGGCTATGGCACAGATACGCAGTATTTT
CDR3 protein: CASSLDPGYGTDTQYF

J gene: TRBJ1-1
D gene: NA
V gene: TRBV6-5
clone size: NA
CDR3 DNA: TGTGCCAGCAGTTACGGGGTTGGCACTGAAGCTTTCTTT
CDR3 protein: CASSYGVGTEAFF

J gene: TRBJ2-1
D gene: NA
V gene: TRBV2
clone size: NA
CDR3 DNA: TGTGCCAGCAGTGATTTCGGGGGACGTGAGCAGTTCTTC
CDR3 protein: CASSDFGGREQFF

J gene: TRBJ2-7
D gene: NA
V gene: TRBV30
clone size: few
CDR3 DNA: TGTGCCTGGAGTGTACTGCTTGGACACTTATACGAGCAGTACTTC
CDR3 protein: CAWSVLLGHLYEQYF

J gene: TRBJ1-5
D gene: TRBD1
V gene: TRBV19
clone size: large
CDR3 DNA: TGTGCCAGTAACCGCAGGGGGCATCAGCCCCAGCATTTT
CDR3 protein: CASNRRGHQPQHF

J gene: TRBJ1-3
D gene: NA
V gene: TRBV29-1
clone size: NA
CDR3 DNA: TGCAGCGCCGGAGAGGGGAGAAACACCATATATTTT
CDR3 protein: CSAGEGRNTIYF

J gene: TRBJ2-7
D gene: NA
V gene: TRBV7-2
clone size: NA
CDR3 DNA: TGTGCCAGCAGCTTAGTATCAGTAGCCGAGCAGTACTTC
CDR3 protein: CASSLVSVAEQYF

J gene: TRBJ2-3
D gene: NA
V gene: TRBV6-5
clone size: NA
CDR3 DNA: TGTGCCAGCAGTTCGGGACGTTTAGGGGATACGCAGTATTTT
CDR3 protein: CASSSGRLGDTQYF

J gene: TRBJ1-5
D gene: NA
V gene: TRBV7-6
clone size: NA
CDR3 DNA: TGTGCCAGCAGCTTCGGCTTAGGCCCAAATCAGCCCCAGCATTTT
CDR3 protein: CASSFGLGPNQPQHF

J gene: TRBJ2-5
D gene: NA
V gene: TRBV7-6
clone size: once
CDR3 DNA: TGTGCCAGCAGCTTGGAGGGGACCCAGTACTTC
CDR3 protein: CASSLEGTQYF

J gene: TRBJ2-3
D gene: TRBD2
V gene: TRBV6-1
clone size: NA
CDR3 DNA: TGTGCCAGCAGTGGGGAGCGGGGGGCTTTTCATGGCACAGATACGCAGTATTTT
CDR3 protein: CASSGERGAFHGTDTQYF

J gene: TRBJ1-2
D gene: NA
V gene: TRBV5-4
clone size: NA
CDR3 DNA: TGTGCCAGCAGCTTGGTAGGGAACTACAACTATGGCTACACCTTC
CDR3 protein: CASSLVGNYNYGYTF

J gene: TRBJ2-5
D gene: NA
V gene: TRBV7-9
clone size: NA
CDR3 DNA: TGTGCCAGCAGCTTAGCCGGGTTGGAGACCCAGTACTTC
CDR3 protein: CASSLAGLETQYF

J gene: TRBJ2-7
D gene: NA
V gene: TRBV7-9
clone size: NA
CDR3 DNA: TGTGCCAGCAGCTTAGCTGACCGCGTAGTAGTCGAGCAGTACTTC
CDR3 protein: CASSLADRVVVEQYF

J gene: TRBJ2-6
D gene: NA
V gene: TRBV6-1
clone size: NA
CDR3 DNA: TGTGCCAGCAGTGGGGTAGCAGGGACCGGGGCCAACGTCCTGACTTTC
CDR3 protein: CASSGVAGTGANVLTF

J gene: TRBJ1-1
D gene: NA
V gene: TRBV5-4
clone size: NA
CDR3 DNA: TGTGCCAGCAGCTTGGGGGCCAGGGACACTGAAGCTTTCTTT
CDR3 protein: CASSLGARDTEAFF

J gene: TRBJ2-7
D gene: NA
V gene: TRBV28
clone size: NA
CDR3 DNA: TGTGCCAGCAGTCCCATCCAGGCCTACGAGCAGTACTTC
CDR3 protein: CASSPIQAYEQYF

J gene: TRBJ1-1
D gene: NA
V gene: TRBV6-5
clone size: NA
CDR3 DNA: TGTGCCAGCAGTTCCGGACAGAACACTGAAGCTTTCTTT
CDR3 protein: CASSSGQNTEAFF

J gene: TRBJ1-1
D gene: NA
V gene: TRBV25-1
clone size: once
CDR3 DNA: TGTGCCAGCAGTGAGCTGACAGACACTGAAGCTTTCTTT
CDR3 protein: CASSELTDTEAFF

J gene: TRBJ2-1
D gene: NA
V gene: TRBV20-1
clone size: once
CDR3 DNA: TGCAGTGGGGAGCCTTACAATGAGCAGTTCTTC
CDR3 protein: CSGEPYNEQFF

J gene: TRBJ2-7
D gene: TRBD1
V gene: TRBV2
clone size: NA
CDR3 DNA: TGTGCCAGCAGTGGGTGGGACAGGACCCACTCTAGCTCCTACGAGCAGTACTTC
CDR3 protein: CASSGWDRTHSSSYEQYF

J gene: TRBJ2-7
D gene: TRBD2
V gene: TRBV7-2
clone size: large
CDR3 DNA: TGTGCCAGCAGCGGCGTAGCGGGGGCGGGGGAGCAGTACTTC
CDR3 protein: CASSGVAGAGEQYF

J gene: TRBJ1-2
D gene: NA
V gene: TRBV9
clone size: NA
CDR3 DNA: TGTGCCAGCAGCGTAGACTATGGAGATGGCTACACCTTC
CDR3 protein: CASSVDYGDGYTF

J gene: TRBJ1-5
D gene: NA
V gene: TRBV7-8
clone size: NA
CDR3 DNA: TGTGCCAGCAGCTGGAAGGGGAGGGACAAAAATCAGCCCCAGCATTTT
CDR3 protein: CASSWKGRDKNQPQHF

J gene: TRBJ2-1
D gene: NA
V gene: TRBV5-1
clone size: NA
CDR3 DNA: TGCGCCAGCAGCTTGGGGCAGGGCGCGGGATGGAATGAGCAGTTCTTC
CDR3 protein: CASSLGQGAGWNEQFF

J gene: TRBJ1-2
D gene: NA
V gene: TRBV9
clone size: NA
CDR3 DNA: TGTGCCAGCAGCGTAGACCCGACGGGTGGCTACACCTTC
CDR3 protein: CASSVDPTGGYTF

J gene: TRBJ2-7
D gene: TRBD2
V gene: TRBV5-1
clone size: few
CDR3 DNA: TGCGCCAGCAGCTATCAACCGGCGGGGGGCCAAGTGTACGAGCAGTACTTC
CDR3 protein: CASSYQPAGGQVYEQYF

J gene: TRBJ1-4
D gene: NA
V gene: TRBV30
clone size: NA
CDR3 DNA: TGTGCCTGGAGCCCTAATGAAAAACTGTTTTTT
CDR3 protein: CAWSPNEKLFF

J gene: TRBJ2-2
D gene: NA
V gene: TRBV27
clone size: NA
CDR3 DNA: TGTGCCAGCAGCACACTAGTGAGGGGCACCGGGGAGCTGTTTTTT
CDR3 protein: CASSTLVRGTGELFF

J gene: TRBJ1-2
D gene: TRBD1
V gene: TRBV6-1
clone size: few
CDR3 DNA: TGTGCCAGCAGCCCCGGGACAGGGAACTATGGCTACACCTTC
CDR3 protein: CASSPGTGNYGYTF

J gene: TRBJ2-3
D gene: NA
V gene: TRBV5-6
clone size: NA
CDR3 DNA: TGTGCCAGCAGCTTGCGACCTAGCACAGATACGCAGTATTTT
CDR3 protein: CASSLRPSTDTQYF

J gene: TRBJ2-7
D gene: NA
V gene: TRBV28
clone size: NA
CDR3 DNA: TGTGCCAGCAGCCCAGGTTTCGAGCAGTACTTC
CDR3 protein: CASSPGFEQYF

J gene: TRBJ1-1
D gene: NA
V gene: TRBV5-4
clone size: NA
CDR3 DNA: TGTGCCAGCAGCTTGGCAGGGAGTAGCACTGAAGCTTTCTTT
CDR3 protein: CASSLAGSSTEAFF

J gene: TRBJ1-2
D gene: NA
V gene: TRBV28
clone size: NA
CDR3 DNA: TGTGCCAGCAGGGGCAATGGCTATGGCTACACCTTC
CDR3 protein: CASRGNGYGYTF

J gene: TRBJ2-5
D gene: NA
V gene: TRBV6-1
clone size: NA
CDR3 DNA: TGTGCCAGCAGTGAGTCTCCAGGGCACGAGACCCAGTACTTC
CDR3 protein: CASSESPGHETQYF

J gene: TRBJ2-2
D gene: NA
V gene: TRBV7-2
clone size: NA
CDR3 DNA: TGTGCCAGCAGCAGCTACACCGGGGAGCTGTTTTTT
CDR3 protein: CASSSYTGELFF

J gene: TRBJ1-5
D gene: TRBD1
V gene: TRBV9
clone size: few
CDR3 DNA: TGTGCCAGCAGCGTAGAGGGGACAGGGGCGGCCAATCAGCCCCAGCATTTT
CDR3 protein: CASSVEGTGAANQPQHF

J gene: TRBJ2-5
D gene: NA
V gene: TRBV21-1
clone size: NA
CDR3 DNA: TGTGCCAGCAGCAAAGGAAACAGGCTCCAAGAGACCCAGTACTTC
CDR3 protein: CASSKGNRLQETQYF

J gene: TRBJ1-5
D gene: TRBD1
V gene: TRBV7-9
clone size: NA
CDR3 DNA: TGTGCCAGCAGCTCACAGGGGGCCCATCAGCCCCAGCATTTT
CDR3 protein: CASSSQGAHQPQHF

J gene: TRBJ2-5
D gene: TRBD2
V gene: TRBV5-1
clone size: NA
CDR3 DNA: TGCGCCAGCAGCCTTGCCGGGGGGGAAGAGACCCAGTACTTC
CDR3 protein: CASSLAGGEETQYF

J gene: TRBJ1-2
D gene: NA
V gene: TRBV28
clone size: NA
CDR3 DNA: TGTGCCAGCAGTTCAGGGGCCCTCCTAGGGTATGGCTACACCTTC
CDR3 protein: CASSSGALLGYGYTF

J gene: TRBJ1-1
D gene: NA
V gene: TRBV29-1
clone size: once
CDR3 DNA: TGCAGCGTACGGACAAGCATGAACACTGAAGCTTTCTTT
CDR3 protein: CSVRTSMNTEAFF

J gene: TRBJ1-2
D gene: NA
V gene: TRBV20-1
clone size: NA
CDR3 DNA: TGCCGAATACCCGGCTACACCTTC
CDR3 protein: CRIPGYTF

J gene: TRBJ2-1
D gene: TRBD2
V gene: TRBV14
clone size: NA
CDR3 DNA: TGTGCCAGCAGCCGGGGACTAGCGTTATACAATGAGCAGTTCTTC
CDR3 protein: CASSRGLALYNEQFF